This entry lists 22 T cell receptor beta chains sequenced from one sample in a study of T cell repertoires in MIS-A myocarditis. This table comes from immunoSEQ multiplex PCR, and its TCRdb copy is limited to in-frame clones, with some not included. The table lists approximately 10,000 clones, around nine tenths of them singletons. Material for sequencing was thoracic lymph node tissue obtained at autopsy. The origin of the receptors is a man aged 18 to 29 with fulminant myocarditis from multisystem inflammatory syndrome in adults (MIS-A) after COVID-19.

The count of this clone is one. The CDR3 protein is CASSLGDQPQHF. Here the CDR3 DNA reads TGTGCCAGTAGTTTAGGGGACCAGCCCCAGCATTTT. The gene calls are TRBV19 and TRBJ1-5; a possible D gene is TRBD1 (5 bases). CDR1 is LNHDA, CDR2 SQIVND, per germline (reference sequence). V was cut by 5 bases and J by 7 bases, with 9 bases left in between. The CDR3 totals 12 residues.

The gene calls are TRBV4-1 and TRBJ1-6; D perhaps matches TRBD1 (5 bases). This CDR3 has 16 residues. Trimming took off 0 bases at V and 8 bases at J, with 14 bases between the two ends. Germline lookup yields CDR1 MGHRA and CDR2 YSYEKL. The CDR3 loop is CASSQEGGATDSPLHF. The DNA of the CDR3 is TGCGCCAGCAGCCAAGAAGGCGGGGCCACTGATTCACCCCTCCACTTT.

The chain joins TRBV6-5 to TRBJ1-2; TRBD1 matches at 8 bases. V was clipped by 1 base and J by 8 bases; unmatched bases: 9. The CDR3 runs 15 residues. From germline, CDR1 is MNHEY and CDR2 SVGAGI. The CDR3 here is CASSYLTGTGRGYTF. The CDR3 nucleotides read TGTGCCAGCAGTTACTTAACCGGGACAGGAAGAGGCTACACCTTC.

The chain joins TRBV28 to TRBJ1-4; 10 bases line up with TRBD1. Germline V gene data show CDR1 as MDHEN and CDR2 as SYDVKM. The length of the CDR3 is 13 residues. J gave up 6 bases and V 8 bases, and 3 bases lay outside the gene matches. This chain's CDR3 is CASFGTGDEKLFF. CDR3 DNA sequence: TGTGCCAGCTTCGGGACAGGGGATGAAAAACTGTTTTTT. Supplemented by reference TRBV28 and TRBJ1-4, the full variable domain reads DVKVTQSSRYLVKRTGEKVFLECVQDMDHENMFWYRQDPGLGLRLIYFSYDVKMKEKGDIPEGYSVSREKKERFSLILESASTNQTSMYLCASFGTGDEKLFFGSGTQLSVL.

The chain is built from TRBV3-1 (or the pseudogene TRBV3-2) and TRBJ2-3; D is perhaps TRBD1 (6 bases). The CDR3 extends over 13 amino acids. Trimming removed 5 bases from V and 6 bases from J, with 12 bases in between. Germline V gene sequence: CDR1 LGHDT, CDR2 YNNKEL (reference sequence). CDR3 sequence (DNA): TGTGCCAGCAGCATCTCAGGGGTGGATACGCAGTATTTT. It encodes CASSISGVDTQYF.

This clone was counted once. The chain recombines TRBV11-2 with TRBJ2-5, with no clear D. The CDR3 length is 15 residues. The ends were cut back, 5 bases at V and 5 bases at J, with 18 bases in the middle. Germline V CDR1 and CDR2: SGHAT, FQNNGV. CDR3 in amino acids: CASSPAYYPRETQYF. The CDR3 bases are TGTGCCAGCAGCCCCGCTTACTACCCTAGGGAGACCCAGTACTTC.

The V and J genes are TRBV6-5 and TRBJ1-2, with TRBD1 identical over 8 bases. This CDR3 is 14 amino acids long. Germline CDR1 is MNHEY and CDR2 is SVGAGI. The trim removed 2 bases at V and 8 bases at J, leaving 7 bases unmatched. The CDR3 DNA is TGTGCCAGCAGTTACGCCCAGGGGGCGGGGGGCTACACCTTC. It is translated as CASSYAQGAGGYTF.

The genes are TRBV10-3 and TRBJ2-3, with D tentatively TRBD2 (5 bases). With 5 bases removed from V and 2 bases from J, the gap between germline ends came to 11 bases. Germline lookup yields CDR1 ENHRY and CDR2 SYGVKD. This CDR3 has 14 residues. CDR3 DNA: TGTGCCATCAGTTCAAGACGGGACACAGATACGCAGTATTTT. This codes for CAISSRRDTDTQYF.

The genes are TRBV5-1 and TRBJ1-1; TRBD1 agrees at 9 bases. CDR3 length equals 13 residues. V dropped 4 bases and J dropped 8; count of bases not matched to a gene: 6. The germline gives CDR1 SGHRS, CDR2 YFSETQ. In nucleotides, the CDR3 is TGCGCCAGCAGCCAGCGCGACAGGGGGGAAGCTTTCTTT. Translation: CASSQRDRGEAFF.

The chain combines TRBV28 with TRBJ1-3, with 9 bases fitting TRBD1. The CDR3 spans 15 residues. Germline CDR1 MDHEN, CDR2 SYDVKM. V was clipped by 5 bases and J by 4 bases; unmatched bases: 6. The CDR3 sequence is CASSTQGAAGNTIYF. The CDR3 DNA follows: TGTGCCAGCAGTACACAGGGGGCCGCGGGAAACACCATATATTTT. Using reference TRBV28 and TRBJ1-3 for the parts outside the CDR3, the full variable domain is DVKVTQSSRYLVKRTGEKVFLECVQDMDHENMFWYRQDPGLGLRLIYFSYDVKMKEKGDIPEGYSVSREKKERFSLILESASTNQTSMYLCASSTQGAAGNTIYFGEGSWLTVV.

This chain connects TRBV6-1 to TRBJ1-5; a possible D gene is TRBD1 (5 bases). Looked up from germline, CDR1 is MNHNS and CDR2 is SASEGT. CDR3 length: 16 amino acids. V lost 1 base and J 2 bases, leaving 12 bases between the germline ends. The CDR3 coding sequence is TGTGCCAGCAGTGAAGGGGCAGGGAGGCGCAATCAGCCCCAGCATTTT. This translates into CASSEGAGRRNQPQHF.

V is TRBV29-1 and J is TRBJ2-3, with 10 positions matching TRBD2. V lost 4 bases and J lost 4; bases outside the gene matches: 11. Germline values: CDR1 SQVTM, CDR2 ANQGSEA. CDR3 length: 16 residues. The CDR3 loop is CSVGRAGGRSPDTQYF. The CDR3, as DNA: TGCAGCGTTGGGCGAGCGGGGGGGCGGTCTCCAGATACGCAGTATTTT.

The chain uses TRBV12-3 or TRBV12-4 and TRBJ1-6; the D is unclear. V lost 3 bases and J 10 bases, leaving 7 bases between the germline ends. This CDR3 has 12 residues. CDR3 sequence: CASSFGVSPLHF. CDR3 coding DNA: TGTGCCAGCAGTTTTGGTGTGTCACCCCTCCACTTT.

This rearrangement joins TRBV6-5 to TRBJ1-1; TRBD1 matches at 7 bases. The CDR3 has 14 amino acids. V lost 8 bases, J lost 0 bases, and 6 bases stayed unmatched. Germline CDR1 MNHEY, CDR2 SVGAGI. DNA for the CDR3: TGTGCCAGCTCCAGGGGGGTTTTGAACACTGAAGCTTTCTTT. Its protein product is CASSRGVLNTEAFF.

This clone has just one count. The chain combines TRBV6-2 or TRBV6-3 with TRBJ1-5, with D uncertain. Trimming took off 4 bases at V and 7 bases at J, with 23 bases between the two ends. From germline, CDR1 is MNHEY and CDR2 SVGEGT. The CDR3 runs 17 residues. The CDR3 bases are TGTGCCAGCAGTTCCCTTAGTATACAGTTCTCGGGACAGCCCCAGCATTTT. Its protein is CASSSLSIQFSGQPQHF.

The gene calls are TRBV11-2 and TRBJ2-7, with D perhaps matching TRBD2 (6 bases). Germline CDR1 is SGHAT and CDR2 is FQNNGV. V dropped 6 bases and J dropped 3 bases, with 18 bases sitting between them. The CDR3 is 15 amino acids. The CDR3, as DNA: TGTGCCAGCAGTCCATCAAACCGGGGGTACTACGAGCAGTACTTC. Translated: CASSPSNRGYYEQYF.

V gene TRBV29-1 combines with J gene TRBJ1-1, with D uncertain. The CDR3 runs 11 residues. Per germline, CDR1 SQVTM and CDR2 ANQGSEA. Deletions cut 8 bases from V and 0 bases from J, with 7 bases between. Written as DNA, the CDR3 is TGCAGCCTCGGATTGAACACTGAAGCTTTCTTT. Translating it yields CSLGLNTEAFF.

This chain uses TRBV14 with TRBJ2-5; TRBD1 aligns across 8 bases. The CDR3 sequence is 14 residues long. CDR1 and CDR2 (germline): SGHDN, FVKESK. V was pared by 2 bases and J by 6 bases, with 5 bases of the junction left unmatched. DNA of the CDR3: TGTGCCAGCAGCCAATTCCAGGGGGCTAAGACCCAGTACTTC. Protein product: CASSQFQGAKTQYF.

V and J are TRBV30 and TRBJ2-7, with D unclear. V was clipped by 4 bases and J by 6 bases, with 13 bases between them. There are 12 residues in the CDR3. Germline V gives CDR1 GTSNPN, CDR2 SVGIG (reference sequence). CDR3 sequence (DNA): TGTGCCTGGACCCAAACCAGGCTCGAGCAGTACTTC. This gives the protein CAWTQTRLEQYF. Complete variable domain (other parts from reference TRBV30 and TRBJ2-7): SQTIHQWPATLVQPVGSPLSLECTVEGTSNPNLYWYRQAAGRGLQLLFYSVGIGQISSEVPQNLSASRPQDRQFILSSKKLLLSDSGFYLCAWTQTRLEQYFGPGTRLTVT.

The chain recombines TRBV28 with TRBJ1-4, with D possibly being TRBD1 (5 bases). This CDR3 has 14 amino acids. V was clipped by 11 bases and J by 2 bases, with 15 bases between them. Looked up from germline, CDR1 is MDHEN and CDR2 is SYDVKM. CDR3 coding DNA: TGTGCCGTGCGCCCCGGGGGGACTAATGAAAAACTGTTTTTT. The encoded protein is CAVRPGGTNEKLFF.

The rearrangement uses TRBV9 and TRBJ2-7; TRBD1 agrees at 8 bases. V shed 3 bases, J shed 6 bases, and the junction held 14 bases outside the gene matches. Germline V gene lookup returns CDR1 SGDLS and CDR2 YYNGEE. The CDR3 length is 16 residues. CDR3 residues: CASSGRTGTGSGEQYF. CDR3 DNA: TGTGCCAGCAGCGGGCGGACCGGGACAGGAAGTGGCGAGCAGTACTTC.

The sample holds a few counts of this clone. CDR3 sequence reads: CASSPLAGLDYEQYF. The CDR3 DNA follows: TGTGCCAGCAGTCCCCTAGCGGGCCTTGACTACGAGCAGTACTTC. This rearrangement joins TRBV2 to TRBJ2-7; 8 bases line up with TRBD2. The CDR3 totals 15 residues. The germline V gene encodes CDR1 SNHLY and CDR2 FYNNEI. V lost 5 bases, J lost 3 bases, and 9 bases stayed unmatched.